Detailed here is one T cell receptor beta chain. The sample belongs to a study of control samples from healthy donors and cancer patients. J was trimmed by 6 bases and V by 6 bases; bases with no gene match: 7. Germline CDR1 reads SNHLY; CDR2 reads FYNNEI. The CDR3 spans 14 residues. Clones were read by immunoSEQ multiplex PCR, and TCRdb kept only the in-frame ones, dropping some. The sample carries 190,000 or so clones, just under 95% recorded once. This TCR was recovered from a young man in good health. Sequenced: blood. The rearrangement uses TRBV2 and TRBJ2-3, with 9 bases aligning to TRBD1. CDR3 loop: CASSPGQGFDTQYF. CDR3 coding DNA: TGTGCCAGCAGCCCGGGACAGGGTTTTGATACGCAGTATTTT.